The T cell receptor beta chain under discussion was sequenced for a study of cytomegalovirus exposure and HLA in healthy donors. The study's findings and limits: The study carried out a later analysis of TCR beta sequences. It associated around 17,000 of them with specific HLA alleles at a false discovery rate of 0.05.

PCR employed 60 Vbeta and 13 Jbeta primers. The assay was immunoSEQ multiplex PCR, and TCRdb's table has in-frame clones only and misses some. The sample lists some 190,000 clones, about 80% occurring once. With regard to this clone: Its antigen is not known.

Germline V gene data show CDR1 as SGHDN and CDR2 as FVKESK. V lost 1 base to trimming and J lost 8 bases, with 9 bases between them. The CDR3 extends over 14 amino acids. The chain carries TRBV14 and TRBJ1-6; possible D gene TRBD1, 6 bases. This clonotype was obtained from a woman between 40 and 55 years old in good health and CMV-seronegative. The sequenced material came from PBMCs. The CDR3, as DNA: TGTGCCAGCAGCCAAGGGACAGCCTATTCACCCCTCCACTTT. This codes for CASSQGTAYSPLHF.